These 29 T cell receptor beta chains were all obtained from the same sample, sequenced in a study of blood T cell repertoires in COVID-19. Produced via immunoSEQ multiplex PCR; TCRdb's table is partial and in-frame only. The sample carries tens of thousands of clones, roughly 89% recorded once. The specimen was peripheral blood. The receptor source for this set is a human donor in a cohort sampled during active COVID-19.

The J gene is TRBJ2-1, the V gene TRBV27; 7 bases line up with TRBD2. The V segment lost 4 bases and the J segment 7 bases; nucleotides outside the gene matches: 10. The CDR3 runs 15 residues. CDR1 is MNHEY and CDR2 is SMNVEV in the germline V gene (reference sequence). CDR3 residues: CASSSPGLKGNEQFF. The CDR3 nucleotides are TGTGCCAGCAGTTCGCCGGGACTAAAGGGGAATGAGCAGTTCTTC.

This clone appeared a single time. The CDR3 loop reads CASSQDPSGGALQETQYF. CDR3 nucleotide sequence: TGTGCCAGCAGCCAAGATCCTAGCGGGGGGGCTCTCCAAGAGACCCAGTACTTC. The chain joins TRBV3-1 (or the pseudogene TRBV3-2) to TRBJ2-5; 12 positions agree with TRBD2. Germline V gene data show CDR1 as LGHDT and CDR2 as YNNKEL (reference sequence). The CDR3 sequence is 18 residues long. V trimming: 0 bases; J trimming: 1 base; junction bases outside the gene matches: 6.

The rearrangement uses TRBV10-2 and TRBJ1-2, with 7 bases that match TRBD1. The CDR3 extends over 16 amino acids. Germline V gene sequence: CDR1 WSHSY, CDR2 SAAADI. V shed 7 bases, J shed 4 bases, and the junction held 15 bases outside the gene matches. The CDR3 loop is CASTEGAAVGPYGYTF. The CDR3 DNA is TGCGCCAGCACGGAGGGGGCTGCGGTTGGCCCCTATGGCTACACCTTC.

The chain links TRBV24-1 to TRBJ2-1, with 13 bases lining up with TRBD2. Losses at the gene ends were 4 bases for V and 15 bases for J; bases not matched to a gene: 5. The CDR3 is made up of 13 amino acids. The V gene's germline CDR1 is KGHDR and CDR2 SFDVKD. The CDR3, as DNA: TGTGCCACCAGTGAACTGACTAGCGGGAGGCTGTTCTTC. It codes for CATSELTSGRLFF.

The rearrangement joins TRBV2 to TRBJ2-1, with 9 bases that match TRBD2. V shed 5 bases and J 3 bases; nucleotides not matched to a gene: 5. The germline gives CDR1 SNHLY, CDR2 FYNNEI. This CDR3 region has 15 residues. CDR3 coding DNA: TGTGCCAGCAGTTCGGGACTAGCCGACTACAATGAGCAGTTCTTC. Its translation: CASSSGLADYNEQFF.

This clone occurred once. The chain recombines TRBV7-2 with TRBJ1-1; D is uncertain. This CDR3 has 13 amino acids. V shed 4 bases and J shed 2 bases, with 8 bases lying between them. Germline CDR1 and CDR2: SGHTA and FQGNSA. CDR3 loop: CASSSQINTEAFF. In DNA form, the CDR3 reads TGTGCCAGCAGCTCCCAAATCAACACTGAAGCTTTCTTT.

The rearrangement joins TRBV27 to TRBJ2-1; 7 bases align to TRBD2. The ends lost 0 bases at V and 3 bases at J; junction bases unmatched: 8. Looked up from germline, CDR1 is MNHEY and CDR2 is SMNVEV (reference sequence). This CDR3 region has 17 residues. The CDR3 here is CASSLSGGWGGYNEQFF. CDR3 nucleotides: TGTGCCAGCAGTTTATCGGGGGGTTGGGGGGGCTACAATGAGCAGTTCTTC.

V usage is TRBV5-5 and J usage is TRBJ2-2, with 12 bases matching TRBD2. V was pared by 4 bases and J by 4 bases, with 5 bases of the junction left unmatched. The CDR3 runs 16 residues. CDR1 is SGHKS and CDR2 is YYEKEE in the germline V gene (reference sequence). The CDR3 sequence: CASSLTSGGSTGELFF. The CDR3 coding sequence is TGTGCCAGCAGCCTTACTAGCGGGGGGTCCACCGGGGAGCTGTTTTTT.

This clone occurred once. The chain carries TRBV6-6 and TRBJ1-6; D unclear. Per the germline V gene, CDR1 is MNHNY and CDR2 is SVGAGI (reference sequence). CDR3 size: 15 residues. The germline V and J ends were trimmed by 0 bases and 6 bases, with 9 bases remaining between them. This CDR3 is CASSYSAGGNSPLHF. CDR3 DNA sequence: TGTGCCAGCAGTTACTCGGCAGGAGGTAATTCACCCCTCCACTTT.

In DNA, the CDR3 is TGCGCCAGCAGCCAAGAGAGCCAGGGTCTTGTCTATGGCTACACCTTC. Its translation: CASSQESQGLVYGYTF. The chain couples TRBV4-3 to TRBJ1-2; a possible D gene is TRBD1 (5 bases). Germline V gene sequence: CDR1 LGHNA, CDR2 YSLEER. Trimming took off 0 bases at V and 4 bases at J, with 15 bases between the two ends. The CDR3 extends over 16 amino acids.

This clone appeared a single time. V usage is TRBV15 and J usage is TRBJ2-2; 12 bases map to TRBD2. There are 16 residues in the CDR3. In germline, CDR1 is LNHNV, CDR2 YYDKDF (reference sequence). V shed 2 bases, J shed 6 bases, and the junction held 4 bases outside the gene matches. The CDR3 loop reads CATSRNLAGGPGELFF. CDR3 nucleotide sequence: TGTGCCACCAGCAGAAACCTAGCGGGGGGGCCCGGGGAGCTGTTTTTT.

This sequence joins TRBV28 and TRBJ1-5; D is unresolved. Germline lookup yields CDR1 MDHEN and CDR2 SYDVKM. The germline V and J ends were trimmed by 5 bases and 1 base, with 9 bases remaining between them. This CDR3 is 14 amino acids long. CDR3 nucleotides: TGTGCCAGCAGTCTTGTAATGAGCAATCAGCCCCAGCATTTT. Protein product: CASSLVMSNQPQHF.

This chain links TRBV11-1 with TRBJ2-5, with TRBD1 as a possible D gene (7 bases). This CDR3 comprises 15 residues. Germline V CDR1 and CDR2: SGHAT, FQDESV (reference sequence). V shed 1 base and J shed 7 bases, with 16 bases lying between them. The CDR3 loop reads CASSLVARQGGTQYF. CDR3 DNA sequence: TGTGCCAGCAGCTTAGTAGCCAGGCAGGGGGGGACCCAGTACTTC.

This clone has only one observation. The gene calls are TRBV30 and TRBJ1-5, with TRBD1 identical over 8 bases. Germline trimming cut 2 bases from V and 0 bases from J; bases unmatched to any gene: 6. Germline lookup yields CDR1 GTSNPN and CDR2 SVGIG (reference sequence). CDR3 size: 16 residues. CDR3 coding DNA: TGTGCCTGGAGTTTATCGGGACAGGCTAGCAATCAGCCCCAGCATTTT. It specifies CAWSLSGQASNQPQHF.

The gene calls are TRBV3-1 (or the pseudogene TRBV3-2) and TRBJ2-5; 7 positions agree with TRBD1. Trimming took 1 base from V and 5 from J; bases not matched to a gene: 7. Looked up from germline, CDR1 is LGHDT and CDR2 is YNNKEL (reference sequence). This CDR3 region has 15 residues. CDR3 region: CASSQGWQGEETQYF. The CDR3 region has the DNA TGTGCCAGCAGCCAAGGCTGGCAGGGGGAGGAGACCCAGTACTTC.

In DNA form, the CDR3 reads TGCGCCAGCAGCACGCCGGCCCCGACAGTGGGGGAGCTGTTTTTT. It yields the protein CASSTPAPTVGELFF. This chain uses TRBV5-1 with TRBJ2-2, with D maybe TRBD1 (5 bases). CDR1 SGHRS and CDR2 YFSETQ come from the germline V gene. This CDR3 has 15 amino acids. The V and J ends lost 4 bases and 8 bases respectively, with 18 bases between them.

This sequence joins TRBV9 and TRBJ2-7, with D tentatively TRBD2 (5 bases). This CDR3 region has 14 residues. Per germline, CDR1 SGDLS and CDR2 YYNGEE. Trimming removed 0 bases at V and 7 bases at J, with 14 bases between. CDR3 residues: CASSVGTQLGEQYF. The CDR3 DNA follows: TGTGCCAGCAGCGTAGGAACCCAACTAGGGGAGCAGTACTTC.

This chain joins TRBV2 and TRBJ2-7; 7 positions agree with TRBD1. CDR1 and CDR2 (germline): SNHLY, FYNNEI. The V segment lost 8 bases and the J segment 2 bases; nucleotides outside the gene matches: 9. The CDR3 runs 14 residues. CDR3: CASGRTGGAYEQYF. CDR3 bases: TGTGCCAGCGGCCGGACAGGCGGAGCCTACGAGCAGTACTTC.

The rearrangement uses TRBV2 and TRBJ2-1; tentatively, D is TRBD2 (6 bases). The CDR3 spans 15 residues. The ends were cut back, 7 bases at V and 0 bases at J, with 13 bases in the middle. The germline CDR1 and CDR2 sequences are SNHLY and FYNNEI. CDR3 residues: CASKRAGSSYNEQFF. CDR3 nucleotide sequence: TGTGCCAGCAAACGGGCCGGGAGCTCCTACAATGAGCAGTTCTTC. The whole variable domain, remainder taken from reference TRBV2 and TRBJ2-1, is EPEVTQTPSHQVTQMGQEVILRCVPISNHLYFYWYRQILGQKVEFLVSFYNNEISEKSEIFDDQFSVERPDGSNFTLKIRSTKLEDSAMYFCASKRAGSSYNEQFFGPGTRLTVL.

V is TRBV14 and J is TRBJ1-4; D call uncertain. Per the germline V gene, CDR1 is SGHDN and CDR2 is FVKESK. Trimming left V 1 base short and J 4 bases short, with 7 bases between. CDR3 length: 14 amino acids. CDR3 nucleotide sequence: TGTGCCAGCAGCCAAGGGGCCTTTAATGAAAAACTGTTTTTT. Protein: CASSQGAFNEKLFF.

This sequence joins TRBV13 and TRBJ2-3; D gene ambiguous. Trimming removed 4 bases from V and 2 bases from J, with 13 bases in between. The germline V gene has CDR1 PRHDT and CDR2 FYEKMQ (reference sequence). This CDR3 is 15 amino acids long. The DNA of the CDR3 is TGTGCCAGCAGCTCTACAGTAATCAACACAGATACGCAGTATTTT. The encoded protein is CASSSTVINTDTQYF.

CDR3 DNA: TGTGCCAGTAGGAGATCCCGGGACAGGCACGAAGGGGAGCAGTTCTTC. It is translated as CASRRSRDRHEGEQFF. The chain joins TRBV19 to TRBJ2-1; 8 bases are a match to TRBD1. In germline, CDR1 is LNHDA, CDR2 SQIVND (reference sequence). V gave up 6 bases and J gave up 10 bases; unmatched junction bases: 17. CDR3 size: 16 residues.

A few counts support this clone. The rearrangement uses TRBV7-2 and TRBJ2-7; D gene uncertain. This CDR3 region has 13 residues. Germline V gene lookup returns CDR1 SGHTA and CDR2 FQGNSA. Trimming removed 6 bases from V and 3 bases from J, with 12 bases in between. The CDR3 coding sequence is TGTGCCAGCAGTTTCGGAGTAGGCTACGAGCAGTACTTC. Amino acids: CASSFGVGYEQYF.

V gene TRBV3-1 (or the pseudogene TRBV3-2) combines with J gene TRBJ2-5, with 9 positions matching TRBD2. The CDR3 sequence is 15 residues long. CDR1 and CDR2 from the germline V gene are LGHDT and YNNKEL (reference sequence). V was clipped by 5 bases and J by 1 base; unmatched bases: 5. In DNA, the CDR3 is TGTGCCAGCAGCTACGGGACTAGCAGCCAAGAGACCCAGTACTTC. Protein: CASSYGTSSQETQYF.

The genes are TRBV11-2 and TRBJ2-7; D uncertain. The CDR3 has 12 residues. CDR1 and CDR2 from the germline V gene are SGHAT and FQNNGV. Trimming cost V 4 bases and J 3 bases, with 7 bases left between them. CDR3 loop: CASSSTFYEQYF. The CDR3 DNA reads TGTGCCAGCAGCTCGACTTTCTACGAGCAGTACTTC.

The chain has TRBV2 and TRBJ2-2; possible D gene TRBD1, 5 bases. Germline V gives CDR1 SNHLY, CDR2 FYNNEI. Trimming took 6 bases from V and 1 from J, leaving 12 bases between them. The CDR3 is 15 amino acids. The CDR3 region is CASREQGLNTGELFF. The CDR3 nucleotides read TGTGCCAGCAGGGAGCAGGGCCTGAACACCGGGGAGCTGTTTTTT. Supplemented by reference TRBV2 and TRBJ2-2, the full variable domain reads EPEVTQTPSHQVTQMGQEVILRCVPISNHLYFYWYRQILGQKVEFLVSFYNNEISEKSEIFDDQFSVERPDGSNFTLKIRSTKLEDSAMYFCASREQGLNTGELFFGEGSRLTVL.

In DNA form, the CDR3 reads TGTGCCAGCACCCGGGGACAGGGCCCTGGAAACACCATATATTTT. It is translated as CASTRGQGPGNTIYF. The V gene is TRBV6-5, the J gene TRBJ1-3; 9 nucleotides agree with TRBD1. J was trimmed by 2 bases and V by 7 bases; bases with no gene match: 6. Looked up from germline, CDR1 is MNHEY and CDR2 is SVGAGI. This CDR3 spans 15 amino acids.

Here the CDR3 DNA reads TGTGCCAGTAGTATGAGGCCACCGAACACTGAAGCTTTCTTT. Translating it yields CASSMRPPNTEAFF. This rearrangement joins TRBV19 to TRBJ1-1; D is undetermined. Germline lookup yields CDR1 LNHDA and CDR2 SQIVND (reference sequence). Trimming took off 3 bases at V and 1 base at J, with 9 bases between the two ends. The CDR3 runs 14 residues.

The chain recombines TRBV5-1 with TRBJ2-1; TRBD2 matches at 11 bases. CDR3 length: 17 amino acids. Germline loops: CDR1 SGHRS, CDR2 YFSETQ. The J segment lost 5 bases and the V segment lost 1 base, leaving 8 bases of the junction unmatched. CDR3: CASSLPALAGGNNEQFF. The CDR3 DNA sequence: TGCGCCAGCAGCTTGCCAGCCCTAGCGGGGGGTAACAATGAGCAGTTCTTC. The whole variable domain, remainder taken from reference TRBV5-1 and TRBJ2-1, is KAGVTQTPRYLIKTRGQQVTLSCSPISGHRSVSWYQQTPGQGLQFLFEYFSETQRNKGNFPGRFSGRQFSNSRSEMNVSTLELGDSALYLCASSLPALAGGNNEQFFGPGTRLTVL.